This paragraph reports one T cell receptor (beta chain). Its cognate antigen is unknown. The data derive from a study of cytomegalovirus exposure and HLA in healthy donors. Measured with immunoSEQ multiplex PCR; TCRdb has only the in-frame clones, and not every one. The data hold over 75,000 clones, with around 85% observed a single time. Study-wide results and limits: Rare sequences made up most TCRs, while some public TCRs were found in many donors. The classifier, whose performance was assessed in both the original and validation cohorts, reportedly diagnosed cytomegalovirus status with high specificity and sensitivity. TCR beta chains numbering approximately 150 were designated cytomegalovirus-associated.

V was shortened by 7 bases and J by 0 bases, with 13 bases between the two germline ends. Germline V gene lookup returns CDR1 MNHNS and CDR2 SASEGT. This CDR3 spans 15 amino acids. This chain joins TRBV6-1 and TRBJ1-5; D uncertain. The sequencing input was PBMCs. The TCR comes from a man aged 18 to 29 in good health and CMV-seropositive. CDR3 amino acids: CASIFDSYSNQPQHF. In nucleotides, the CDR3 is TGTGCCAGCATCTTCGACTCTTATAGCAATCAGCCCCAGCATTTT.